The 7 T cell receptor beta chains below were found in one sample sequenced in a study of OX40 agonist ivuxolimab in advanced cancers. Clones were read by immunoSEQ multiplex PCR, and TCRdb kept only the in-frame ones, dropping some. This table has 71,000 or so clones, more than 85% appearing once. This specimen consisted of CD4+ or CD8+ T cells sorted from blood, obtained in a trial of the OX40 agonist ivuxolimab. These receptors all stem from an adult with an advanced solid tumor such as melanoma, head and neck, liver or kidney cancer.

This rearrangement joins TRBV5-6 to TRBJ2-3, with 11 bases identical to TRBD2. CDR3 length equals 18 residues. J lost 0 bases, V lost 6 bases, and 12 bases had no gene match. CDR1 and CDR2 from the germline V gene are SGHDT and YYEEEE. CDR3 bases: TGTGCCAGCAACCGTCTAGCGGGAGGACTTCTTAGCACAGATACGCAGTATTTT. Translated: CASNRLAGGLLSTDTQYF. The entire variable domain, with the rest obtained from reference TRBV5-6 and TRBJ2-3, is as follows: DAGVTQSPTHLIKTRGQQVTLRCSPKSGHDTVSWYQQALGQGPQFIFQYYEEEERQRGNFPDRFSGHQFPNYSSELNVNALLLGDSALYLCASNRLAGGLLSTDTQYFGPGTRLTVL.

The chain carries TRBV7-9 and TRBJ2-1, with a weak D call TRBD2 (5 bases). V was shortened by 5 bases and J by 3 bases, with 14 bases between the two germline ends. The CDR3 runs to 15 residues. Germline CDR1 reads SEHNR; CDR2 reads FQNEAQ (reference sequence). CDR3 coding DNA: TGTGCCAGCAGCCCCAGTGCGGGTAGCTACAATGAGCAGTTCTTC. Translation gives CASSPSAGSYNEQFF.

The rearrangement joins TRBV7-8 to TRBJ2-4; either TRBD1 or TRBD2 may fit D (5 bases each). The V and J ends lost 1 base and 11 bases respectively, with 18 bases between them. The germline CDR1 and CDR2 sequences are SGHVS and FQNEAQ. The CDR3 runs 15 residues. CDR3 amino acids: CASSLESGTGLFQYF. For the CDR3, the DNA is TGTGCCAGCAGCTTAGAGTCTGGGACGGGATTGTTTCAGTACTTC.

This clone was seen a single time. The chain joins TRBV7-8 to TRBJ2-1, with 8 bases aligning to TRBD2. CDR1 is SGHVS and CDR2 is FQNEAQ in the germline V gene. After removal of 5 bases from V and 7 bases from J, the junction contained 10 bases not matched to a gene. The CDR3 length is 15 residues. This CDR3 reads CASSPSGSGLNEQFF. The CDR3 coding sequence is TGTGCCAGCAGCCCAAGCGGGAGTGGCCTAAATGAGCAGTTCTTC.

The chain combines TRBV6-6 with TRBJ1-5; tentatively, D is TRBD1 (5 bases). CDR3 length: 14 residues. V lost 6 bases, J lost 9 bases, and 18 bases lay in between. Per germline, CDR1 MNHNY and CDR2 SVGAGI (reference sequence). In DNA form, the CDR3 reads TGTGCCAGCAGCCCGGGGACGGCGGTCTCGCCCCAGCATTTT. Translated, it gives CASSPGTAVSPQHF.

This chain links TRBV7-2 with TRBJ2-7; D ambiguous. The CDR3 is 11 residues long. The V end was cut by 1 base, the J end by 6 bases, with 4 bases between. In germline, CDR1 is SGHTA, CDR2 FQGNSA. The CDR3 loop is CASSLGLEQYF. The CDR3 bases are TGTGCCAGCAGCTTAGGGCTCGAGCAGTACTTC.

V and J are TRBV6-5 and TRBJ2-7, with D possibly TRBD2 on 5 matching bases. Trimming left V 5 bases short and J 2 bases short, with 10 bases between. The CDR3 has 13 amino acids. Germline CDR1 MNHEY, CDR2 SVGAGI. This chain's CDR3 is CASSRPGTYEQYF. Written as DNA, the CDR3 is TGTGCCAGCAGTCGTCCCGGGACCTACGAGCAGTACTTC.